These 9 T cell receptor beta chains were sequenced from one sample in a study of blood T cell repertoires in COVID-19. TCRdb's table, derived via immunoSEQ multiplex PCR, lists solely in-frame clones and lacks some. The repertoire has approximately 210,000 clones, 70% to 85% of them found once; the top ten carry approximately 3.1%. Specimen: PBMCs or T cells enriched from blood (not recorded which). The origin of the receptors is a woman aged 60 to 75 who had recovered from COVID-19.

V gene TRBV6-5 combines with J gene TRBJ1-1; possible D gene TRBD1, 6 bases. This CDR3 has 12 residues. Trimming left V 7 bases short and J 8 bases short, with 14 bases between. Per the germline V gene, CDR1 is MNHEY and CDR2 is SVGAGI. DNA of the CDR3: TGTGCCAGCACCTCGACCGGGACAGAAGCTTTCTTT. This translates into CASTSTGTEAFF.

The rearrangement links TRBV6-6 to TRBJ2-1; 11 bases line up with TRBD1. The trim removed 6 bases at V and 3 bases at J, leaving 4 bases unmatched. Germline V gives CDR1 MNHNY, CDR2 SVGAGI (reference sequence). The CDR3 has 15 amino acids. CDR3 sequence (DNA): TGTGCCAGCAGCCCGGGACAGGGGGTCTACAATGAGCAGTTCTTC. It codes for CASSPGQGVYNEQFF.

The chain uses TRBV18 and TRBJ1-2; D gene ambiguous. CDR3 length: 18 amino acids. Germline V gene sequence: CDR1 KGHSH, CDR2 LQKENI. Trimming stripped 5 bases from V and 4 bases from J, with 26 bases between. CDR3 in amino acids: CASSEDLGGRRELYGYTF. For the CDR3, the DNA is TGTGCCAGCTCAGAAGACCTCGGAGGCAGACGAGAACTCTATGGCTACACCTTC.

This clone appeared once. The chain is built from TRBV5-6 and TRBJ2-3, with D tentatively TRBD1 (5 bases). V was trimmed by 2 bases and J by 0 bases, leaving 10 bases between them. CDR1 and CDR2 from the germline V gene are SGHDT and YYEEEE. The CDR3 runs to 15 residues. CDR3: CASSFQGISTDTQYF. In DNA form, the CDR3 reads TGTGCCAGCAGCTTTCAGGGAATCAGCACAGATACGCAGTATTTT.

This clone appeared once. V is TRBV5-6 and J is TRBJ1-2; D is undetermined. In germline, CDR1 is SGHDT, CDR2 YYEEEE. V gave up 4 bases and J gave up 2 bases, with 6 bases separating them. CDR3 length: 12 amino acids. The CDR3: CASSQSNYGYTF. The CDR3 nucleotides are TGTGCCAGCAGCCAATCAAACTATGGCTACACCTTC.

V is TRBV6-5 and J is TRBJ2-7; perhaps TRBD1 as D (6 bases). The CDR3 is 13 amino acids. Germline lookup yields CDR1 MNHEY and CDR2 SVGAGI. Trimming shortened V by 8 bases and J by 6 bases, and 17 bases separated the two germline ends. The CDR3 loop is CASSRPPRGEQYF. CDR3 in DNA: TGTGCCAGCTCACGCCCCCCCAGGGGCGAGCAGTACTTC.

The gene calls are TRBV19 and TRBJ1-2, with 9 positions matching TRBD1. Trimming cost V 4 bases and J 8 bases; bases outside gene matches: 5. The CDR3 contains 13 residues. Germline assignment: CDR1 LNHDA and CDR2 SQIVND (reference sequence). This chain's CDR3 is CASSRGQGKGYTF. The CDR3 DNA is TGTGCCAGTAGTAGAGGACAGGGGAAAGGCTACACCTTC.

V gene TRBV3-1 (or the pseudogene TRBV3-2) combines with J gene TRBJ2-7; a possible D gene is TRBD1 (6 bases). V gave up 4 bases and J gave up 6 bases, with 19 bases separating them. CDR1 and CDR2 (germline): LGHDT, YNNKEL (reference sequence). The CDR3 is 15 residues long. The CDR3 coding sequence is TGTGCCAGCAGCCTCTACCAGGGGCCCTCTGGCGAGCAGTACTTC. This gives the protein CASSLYQGPSGEQYF.

The chain couples TRBV5-4 to TRBJ1-2; D is perhaps TRBD1 (5 bases). This CDR3 region has 11 residues. CDR1 is SGHNT, CDR2 YYREEE, per germline (reference sequence). The V gene lost 4 bases and the J gene lost 7 bases, with 8 bases spanning the gap. CDR3 nucleotide sequence: TGTGCCAGCAGCGCGGGGGGTGGCTACACCTTC. Translating gives CASSAGGGYTF.